This T cell receptor beta chain was obtained from a study of blood T cell repertoires in COVID-19. Study summary: Sample material is recorded as cDNA or gDNA derived from T cells, B-cell-depleted T cells, or PBMCs.

Methods used by the authors: Nucleated cell number was recorded as an estimate derived from reference gene primer amplification. Sequencing used immunoSEQ multiplex PCR; TCRdb keeps in-frame clones, though not all of them. V and J calls and clone size are as listed in that table; D and trimming were resolved from the DNA. Among roughly 230,000 clones listed, 65% to 85% were seen once. The germline V gene has CDR1 MGHDK and CDR2 SYGVNS. This CDR3 has 15 residues. V trimming: 2 bases; J trimming: 3 bases; junction bases outside the gene matches: 4. The genes are TRBV25-1 and TRBJ2-7; the match to TRBD2 covers 10 bases. The receptor was derived from a woman aged 55-75 years who had recovered from COVID-19. The specimen was PBMCs or T cells enriched from blood (not recorded which). CDR3 sequence: CASSEGLAGVYEQYF. DNA of the CDR3: TGTGCCAGCAGTGAAGGGCTAGCGGGAGTCTACGAGCAGTACTTC.